This T cell receptor (beta chain) was recorded in a study of T cells in Graves' hyperthyroidism and ophthalmopathy. The length of the CDR3 is 13 residues. Trimming took 5 bases from V and 7 from J, leaving 11 bases between them. Looked up from germline, CDR1 is MNHNS and CDR2 is SASEGT. RNA transcripts yielded amplified TCR beta CDR3 regions. With the HTBI primer set, the TCR CDR3 went through a first round of RT-PCR. TCRdb re-called the multiplex PCR reads with MiXCR, one entry per CDR3 protein. The top ten clones hold 70% to 75% of a sample with about 400,000 distinct CDR3 sequences, roughly 25% of them seen once.

This sequence joins TRBV6-1 and TRBJ2-2; possibly TRBD2 for D (5 bases). This clonotype was sampled from a man between 45 and 60 years old with Graves' hyperthyroidism. The sequenced sample consisted of blood. This chain's CDR3 is CASSWNRDGELFF. CDR3 nucleotide sequence: TGTGCCAGCAGTTGGAACCGGGACGGGGAGCTGTTTTTT.